This T cell receptor beta chain stems from a study of a mutant IDH1 vaccine in newly diagnosed glioma. Libraries were prepared by immunoSEQ multiplex PCR; TCRdb keeps only in-frame clonotypes and omits some of them. The sample comprises some 16,000 clones, about 77% of which are singletons, and 9% to 10% rests with the top ten. Time point defined: baseline, week 1 (first vaccination visit). The treatment here: pre-vaccination baseline after standard-of-care therapy. Sequencing was performed on PBMCs, taken from a glioma patient treated with radiotherapy, temozolomide or both. The sequence was obtained from a man aged 35-49 years with glioma.

CDR3 coding DNA: TGTGCCTGGAGGGTCCCGGGACTAGCGGGAGAACGGTCCTACAATGAGCAGTTCTTC. It codes for CAWRVPGLAGERSYNEQFF. This chain links TRBV30 with TRBJ2-1, with 14 bases matching TRBD2. Germline trimming cut 3 bases from V and 1 base from J; bases unmatched to any gene: 11. The CDR3 has 19 residues. Germline-derived CDR1 and CDR2 are GTSNPN and SVGIG (reference sequence).